Given below is one T cell receptor beta chain in context. Its antigen is currently unknown. Surgery cases with the highest brain T cell transcript signatures were chosen for sequencing. Before surgery, patients took at least one anti-epileptic drug. This entry is derived from a study of brain T cells in children with intractable seizures. Libraries were prepared by immunoSEQ multiplex PCR; TCRdb keeps only in-frame clonotypes and omits some of them. The table has some 3,500 clones, about 78% seen once. After removal of 0 bases from V and 4 bases from J, the junction contained 7 bases not matched to a gene. CDR1 is SGHAT and CDR2 is FQNNGV in the germline V gene. CDR3 length equals 16 residues. Study outcomes and limitations: Viral specificity was inferred only from CDR3 similarity; HCMV serostatus was unknown. Top 50 brain clonotypes included both public and private clones. Pre- and post-surgery blood differed in depth, so pre-surgery absences may be undersampling.

The TCR comes from a girl aged 2-10 years with Rasmussen encephalitis and intractable seizures. The J gene is TRBJ1-2, the V gene TRBV11-2; 8 nucleotides line up with TRBD1. The sequenced sample was resected brain tissue, obtained at surgery. The CDR3 DNA sequence: TGTGCCAGCAGCTTAGACGGGACAGGCGTTCTCTATGGCTACACCTTC. This sequence encodes CASSLDGTGVLYGYTF.